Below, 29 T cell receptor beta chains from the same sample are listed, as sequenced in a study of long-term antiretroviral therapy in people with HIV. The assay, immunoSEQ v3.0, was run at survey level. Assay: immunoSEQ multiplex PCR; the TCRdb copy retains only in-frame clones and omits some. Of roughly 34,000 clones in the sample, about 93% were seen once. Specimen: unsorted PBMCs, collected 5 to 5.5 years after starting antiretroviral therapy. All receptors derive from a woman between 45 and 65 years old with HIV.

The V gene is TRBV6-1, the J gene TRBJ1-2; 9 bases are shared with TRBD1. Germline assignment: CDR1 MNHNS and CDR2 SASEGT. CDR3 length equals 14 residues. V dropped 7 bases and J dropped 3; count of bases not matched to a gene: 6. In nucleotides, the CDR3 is TGTGCCAGCATTCGACAGGGGGTCGACTATGGCTACACCTTC. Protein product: CASIRQGVDYGYTF.

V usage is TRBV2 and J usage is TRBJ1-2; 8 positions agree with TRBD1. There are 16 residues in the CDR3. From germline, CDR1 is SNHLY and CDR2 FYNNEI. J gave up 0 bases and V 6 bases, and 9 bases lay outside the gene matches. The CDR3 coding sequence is TGTGCCAGCAGCGTGACGACAGGGGCAGCTAACTATGGCTACACCTTC. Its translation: CASSVTTGAANYGYTF.

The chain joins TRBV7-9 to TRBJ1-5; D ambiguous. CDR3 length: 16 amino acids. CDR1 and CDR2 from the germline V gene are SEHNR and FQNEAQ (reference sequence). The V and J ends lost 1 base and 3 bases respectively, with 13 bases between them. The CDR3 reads CASSLVGGGPNQPQHF. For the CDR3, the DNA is TGTGCCAGCAGCTTAGTAGGTGGAGGGCCCAATCAGCCCCAGCATTTT.

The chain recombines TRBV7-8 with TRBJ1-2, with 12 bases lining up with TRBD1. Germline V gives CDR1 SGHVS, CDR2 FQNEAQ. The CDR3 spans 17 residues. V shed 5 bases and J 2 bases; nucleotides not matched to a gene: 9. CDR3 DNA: TGTGCCAGCAGCGACCGGGACAGGGGGCGCGGAAACTATGGCTACACCTTC. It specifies CASSDRDRGRGNYGYTF.

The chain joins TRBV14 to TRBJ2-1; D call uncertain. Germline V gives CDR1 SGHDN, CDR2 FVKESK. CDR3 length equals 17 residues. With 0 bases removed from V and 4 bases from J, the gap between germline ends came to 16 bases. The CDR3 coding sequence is TGTGCCAGCAGCCAAGATCGAGCAGTTACCAAATACAATGAGCAGTTCTTC. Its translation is CASSQDRAVTKYNEQFF.

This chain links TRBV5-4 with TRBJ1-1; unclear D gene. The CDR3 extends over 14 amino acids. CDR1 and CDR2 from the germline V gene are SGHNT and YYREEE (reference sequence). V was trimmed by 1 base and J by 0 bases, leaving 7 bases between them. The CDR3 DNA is TGTGCCAGCAGCTTGCGCGATTTGAACACTGAAGCTTTCTTT. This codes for CASSLRDLNTEAFF. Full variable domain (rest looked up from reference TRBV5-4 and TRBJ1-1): ETGVTQSPTHLIKTRGQQVTLRCSSQSGHNTVSWYQQALGQGPQFIFQYYREEENGRGNFPPRFSGLQFPNYSSELNVNALELDDSALYLCASSLRDLNTEAFFGQGTRLTVV.

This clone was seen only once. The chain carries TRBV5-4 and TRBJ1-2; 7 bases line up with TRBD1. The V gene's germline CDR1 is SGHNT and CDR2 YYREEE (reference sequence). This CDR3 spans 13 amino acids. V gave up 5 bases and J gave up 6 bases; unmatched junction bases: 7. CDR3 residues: CASRDREIDGYTF. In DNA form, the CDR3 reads TGTGCCAGCAGAGACAGGGAGATTGATGGCTACACCTTC.

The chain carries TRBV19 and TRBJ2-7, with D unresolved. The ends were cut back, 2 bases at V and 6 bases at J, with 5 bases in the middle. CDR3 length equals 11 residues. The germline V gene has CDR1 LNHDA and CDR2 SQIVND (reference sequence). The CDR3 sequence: CASSISGEQYF. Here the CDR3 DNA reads TGTGCCAGTAGTATATCGGGCGAGCAGTACTTC.

The CDR3 nucleotides are TGCAGCGCCTCGGTCGGGGGTAGCAATCAGCCCCAGCATTTT. Translation: CSASVGGSNQPQHF. The chain joins TRBV29-1 to TRBJ1-5, with a weak D call TRBD1 (5 bases). V was pared by 7 bases and J by 0 bases, with 13 bases between. Germline V gene lookup returns CDR1 SQVTM and CDR2 ANQGSEA. CDR3 length: 14 residues.

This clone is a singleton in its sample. DNA of the CDR3: TGTGCCAGTAGTATAGTTACGGGGGGCAAGGCTTTCTTT. It encodes CASSIVTGGKAFF. The chain couples TRBV19 to TRBJ1-1; TRBD1 might be the D (6 bases). Germline lookup yields CDR1 LNHDA and CDR2 SQIVND (reference sequence). This CDR3 is built from 13 residues. V was clipped by 1 base and J by 11 bases, with 14 bases between them.

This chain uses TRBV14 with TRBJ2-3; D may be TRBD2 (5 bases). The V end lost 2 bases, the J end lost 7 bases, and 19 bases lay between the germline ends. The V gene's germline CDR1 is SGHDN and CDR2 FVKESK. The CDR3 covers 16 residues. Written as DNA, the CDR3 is TGTGCCAGCAGCCAAAAGGCCCCCCGTGGGGAGAATACGCAGTATTTT. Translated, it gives CASSQKAPRGENTQYF.

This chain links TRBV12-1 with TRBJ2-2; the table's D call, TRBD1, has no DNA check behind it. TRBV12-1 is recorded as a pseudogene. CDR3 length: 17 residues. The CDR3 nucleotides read TGTGCCAGCAGCGGCTGGGACAGGGCTGTTAACACCGGGGAGCTGTTTTTT. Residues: CASSGWDRAVNTGELFF.

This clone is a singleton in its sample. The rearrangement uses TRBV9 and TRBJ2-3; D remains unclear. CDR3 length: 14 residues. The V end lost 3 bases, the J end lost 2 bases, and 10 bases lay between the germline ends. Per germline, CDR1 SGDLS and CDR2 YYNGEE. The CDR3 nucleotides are TGTGCCAGCAGCGGCGACGGGTCCACAGATACGCAGTATTTT. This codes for CASSGDGSTDTQYF.

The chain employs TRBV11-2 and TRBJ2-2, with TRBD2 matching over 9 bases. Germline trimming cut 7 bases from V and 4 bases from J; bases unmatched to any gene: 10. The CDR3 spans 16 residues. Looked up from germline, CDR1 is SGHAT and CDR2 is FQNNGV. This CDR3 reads CASIRSGGEITGELFF. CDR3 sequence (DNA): TGTGCCAGCATCCGTAGCGGGGGAGAAATCACCGGGGAGCTGTTTTTT.

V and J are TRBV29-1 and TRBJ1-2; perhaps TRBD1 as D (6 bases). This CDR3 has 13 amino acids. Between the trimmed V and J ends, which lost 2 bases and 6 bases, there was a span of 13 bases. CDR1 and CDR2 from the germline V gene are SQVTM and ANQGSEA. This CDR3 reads CSVESGTPDGYTF. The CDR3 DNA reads TGCAGCGTTGAATCCGGGACACCTGATGGCTACACCTTC.

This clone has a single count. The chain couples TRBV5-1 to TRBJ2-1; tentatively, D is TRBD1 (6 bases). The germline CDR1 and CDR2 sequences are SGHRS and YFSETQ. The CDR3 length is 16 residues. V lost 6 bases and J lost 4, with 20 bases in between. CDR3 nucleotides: TGCGCCAGCACGCTAAGTCAGGGGATCGCTTACAATGAGCAGTTCTTC. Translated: CASTLSQGIAYNEQFF.

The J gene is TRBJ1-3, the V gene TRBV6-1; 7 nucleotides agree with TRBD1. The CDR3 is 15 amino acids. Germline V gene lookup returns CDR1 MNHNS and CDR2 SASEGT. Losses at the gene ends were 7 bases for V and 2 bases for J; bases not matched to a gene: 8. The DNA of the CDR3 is TGTGCCAGCACCCGACAGGGTACTACTGGAAACACCATATATTTT. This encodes CASTRQGTTGNTIYF.

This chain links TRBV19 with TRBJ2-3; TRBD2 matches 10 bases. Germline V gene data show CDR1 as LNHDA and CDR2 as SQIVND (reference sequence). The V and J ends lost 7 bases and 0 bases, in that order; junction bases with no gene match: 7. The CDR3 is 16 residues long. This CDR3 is CASTPGLAISTDTQYF. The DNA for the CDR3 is TGTGCCAGTACCCCGGGACTAGCGATAAGCACAGATACGCAGTATTTT.

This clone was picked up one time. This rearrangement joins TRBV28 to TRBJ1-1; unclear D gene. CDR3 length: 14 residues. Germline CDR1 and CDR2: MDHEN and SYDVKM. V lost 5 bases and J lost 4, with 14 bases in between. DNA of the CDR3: TGTGCCAGCAGTCCCGGACGGACCCTCACTGAAGCTTTCTTT. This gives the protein CASSPGRTLTEAFF.

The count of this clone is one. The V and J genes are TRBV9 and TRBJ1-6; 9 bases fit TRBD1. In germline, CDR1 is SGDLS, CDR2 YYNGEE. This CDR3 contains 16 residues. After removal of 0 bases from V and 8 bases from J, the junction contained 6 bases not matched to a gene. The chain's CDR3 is CASSVGRQGGYSPLHF. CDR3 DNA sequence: TGTGCCAGCAGCGTAGGTAGACAGGGGGGTTATTCACCCCTCCACTTT. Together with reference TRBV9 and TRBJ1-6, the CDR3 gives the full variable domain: DSGVTQTPKHLITATGQRVTLRCSPRSGDLSVYWYQQSLDQGLQFLIQYYNGEERAKGNILERFSAQQFPDLHSELNLSSLELGDSALYFCASSVGRQGGYSPLHFGNGTRLTVT.

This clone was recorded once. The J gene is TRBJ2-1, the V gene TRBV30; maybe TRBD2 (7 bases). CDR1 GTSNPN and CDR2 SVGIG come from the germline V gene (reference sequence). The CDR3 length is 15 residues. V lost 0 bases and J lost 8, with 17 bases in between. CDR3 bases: TGTGCCTGGAGTGTACTGGCGGGGGCCTCCCATGAGCAGTTCTTC. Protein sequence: CAWSVLAGASHEQFF.

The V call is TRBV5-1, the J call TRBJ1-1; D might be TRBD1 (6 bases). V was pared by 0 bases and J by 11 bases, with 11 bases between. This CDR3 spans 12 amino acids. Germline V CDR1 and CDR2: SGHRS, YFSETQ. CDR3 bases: TGCGCCAGCAGCTTGGCGTGGCAGGGGGCTTTCTTT. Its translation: CASSLAWQGAFF.

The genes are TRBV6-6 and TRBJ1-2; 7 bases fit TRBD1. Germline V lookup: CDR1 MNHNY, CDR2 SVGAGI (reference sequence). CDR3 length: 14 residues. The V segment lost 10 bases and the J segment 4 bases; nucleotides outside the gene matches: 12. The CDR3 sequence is CAILQGRDTYGYTF. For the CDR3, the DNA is TGTGCCATACTACAGGGGCGCGATACCTATGGCTACACCTTC.

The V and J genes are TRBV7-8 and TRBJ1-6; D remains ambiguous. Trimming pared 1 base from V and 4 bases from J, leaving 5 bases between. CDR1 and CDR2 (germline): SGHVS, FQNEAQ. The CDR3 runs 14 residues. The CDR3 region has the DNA TGTGCCAGCAGCTTAGACGGATATAATTCACCCCTCCACTTT. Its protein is CASSLDGYNSPLHF. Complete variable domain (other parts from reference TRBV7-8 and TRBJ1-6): GAGVSQSPRYKVAKRGQDVALRCDPISGHVSLFWYQQALGQGPEFLTYFQNEAQLDKSGLPSDRFFAERPEGSVSTLKIQRTQQEDSAVYLCASSLDGYNSPLHFGNGTRLTVT.

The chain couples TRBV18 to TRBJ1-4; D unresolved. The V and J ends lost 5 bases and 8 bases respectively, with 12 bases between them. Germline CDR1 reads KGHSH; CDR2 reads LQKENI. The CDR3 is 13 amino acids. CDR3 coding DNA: TGTGCCAGCTCAACGCGCCAAGCCGAAAAACTGTTTTTT. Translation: CASSTRQAEKLFF.

For the CDR3, the DNA is TGTGCCAGTAGTATCCCAGACAGCCCTACTCAAGAGACCCAGTACTTC. Translation: CASSIPDSPTQETQYF. This chain uses TRBV19 with TRBJ2-5, with D possibly matching TRBD1 (5 bases). V was trimmed by 3 bases and J by 2 bases, leaving 16 bases between them. The CDR3 extends over 16 amino acids. The V gene's germline CDR1 is LNHDA and CDR2 SQIVND (reference sequence).

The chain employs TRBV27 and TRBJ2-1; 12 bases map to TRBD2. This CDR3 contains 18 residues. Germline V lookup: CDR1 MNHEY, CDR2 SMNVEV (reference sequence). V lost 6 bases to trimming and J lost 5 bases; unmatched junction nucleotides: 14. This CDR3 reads CASSIRLRLAGENNEQFF. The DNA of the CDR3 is TGTGCCAGCAGCATTCGCCTACGACTAGCGGGGGAAAACAATGAGCAGTTCTTC.

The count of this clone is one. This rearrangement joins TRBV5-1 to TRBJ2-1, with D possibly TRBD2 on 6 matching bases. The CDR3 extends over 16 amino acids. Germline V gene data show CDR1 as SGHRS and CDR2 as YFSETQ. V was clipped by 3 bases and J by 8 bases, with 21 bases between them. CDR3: CASSWAGPQNPDEQFF. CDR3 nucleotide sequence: TGCGCCAGCAGCTGGGCGGGACCGCAAAATCCGGATGAGCAGTTCTTC.

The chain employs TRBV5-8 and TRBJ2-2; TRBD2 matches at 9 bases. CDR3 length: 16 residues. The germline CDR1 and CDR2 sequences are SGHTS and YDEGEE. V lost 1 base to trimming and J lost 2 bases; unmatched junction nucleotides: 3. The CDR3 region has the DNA TGTGCCAGCAGCTTGTTAGCGGGGGAAAACACCGGGGAGCTGTTTTTT. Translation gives CASSLLAGENTGELFF.